This passage covers 26 T cell receptor beta chains from one sample sequenced in a study of cytomegalovirus exposure and HLA in healthy donors. The PCR employed 60 Vbeta primers together with 13 Jbeta primers. Some clones are missing from TCRdb's copy, which holds only in-frame ones; the method was immunoSEQ multiplex PCR. The table lists more than 100,000 clones, around 79% of them singletons. The sample was PBMCs. These receptor sequences come from a woman aged 40 to 50 in good health and CMV-seronegative.

The rearrangement joins TRBV29-1 to TRBJ2-7, with 7 positions matching TRBD1. The CDR3 covers 16 residues. The ends lost 1 base at V and 3 bases at J; junction bases unmatched: 12. The germline gives CDR1 SQVTM, CDR2 ANQGSEA. CDR3 nucleotides: TGCAGCGTTGAAGGCGGAAACAGGGGAATGAACTACGAGCAGTACTTC. Translating gives CSVEGGNRGMNYEQYF.

A few counts support this clone. The chain joins TRBV28 to TRBJ1-1; 8 nucleotides match TRBD1. This CDR3 is built from 12 residues. Germline-derived CDR1 and CDR2 are MDHEN and SYDVKM. V shed 4 bases, J shed 9 bases, and the junction held 4 bases outside the gene matches. The CDR3 coding sequence is TGTGCCAGCAGTTCCTGGACAGGGCAAGCTTTCTTT. Protein product: CASSSWTGQAFF.

The genes are TRBV29-1 and TRBJ2-7; D might be TRBD2 (5 bases). Germline loops: CDR1 SQVTM, CDR2 ANQGSEA. The CDR3 has 13 amino acids. The germline V and J ends were trimmed by 6 bases and 5 bases, with 17 bases remaining between them. CDR3: CSVERELGNEQYF. CDR3 in DNA: TGCAGCGTAGAAAGGGAGCTCGGGAACGAGCAGTACTTC.

The chain combines TRBV2 with TRBJ1-1; the match to TRBD1 covers 9 bases. CDR1 and CDR2 from the germline V gene are SNHLY and FYNNEI. The J segment lost 1 base and the V segment lost 6 bases, leaving 6 bases of the junction unmatched. CDR3 size: 15 residues. The CDR3 sequence: CASRPMTGGNTEAFF. For the CDR3, the DNA is TGTGCCAGCAGGCCAATGACAGGGGGGAACACTGAAGCTTTCTTT.

Only one count was recorded for this clone. The chain couples TRBV19 to TRBJ2-7, with TRBD1 matching over 7 bases. The CDR3 consists of 16 residues. CDR1 is LNHDA and CDR2 is SQIVND in the germline V gene (reference sequence). Losses at the gene ends were 7 bases for V and 3 bases for J; bases not matched to a gene: 15. CDR3 amino acids: CASTPSQETGIYEQYF. CDR3 DNA: TGTGCCAGTACCCCCAGTCAGGAGACAGGGATCTACGAGCAGTACTTC.

The chain joins TRBV7-3 to TRBJ2-1; the D gene is possibly TRBD2 (5 bases). Trimming removed 5 bases at V and 9 bases at J, with 23 bases between. This CDR3 is 16 amino acids long. Germline V lookup: CDR1 SGHTA, CDR2 FQGTGA. CDR3 loop: CASSPRAVFSDLEQFF. The CDR3 DNA is TGTGCCAGCAGCCCCCGCGCGGTATTTAGCGATCTTGAGCAGTTCTTC.

The rearrangement links TRBV2 to TRBJ1-2; D is unclear. The germline V and J ends were trimmed by 5 bases and 7 bases, with 17 bases remaining between them. CDR3 length: 14 amino acids. Germline assignment: CDR1 SNHLY and CDR2 FYNNEI. For the CDR3, the DNA is TGTGCCAGCAGTTCCTCGCGGAACGGCCCTGGCTACACCTTC. It translates to CASSSSRNGPGYTF.

The chain employs TRBV6-5 and TRBJ2-2, with D hard to call. Trimming pared 0 bases from V and 0 bases from J, leaving 8 bases between. This CDR3 is 16 amino acids long. Germline values: CDR1 MNHEY, CDR2 SVGAGI. CDR3 sequence (DNA): TGTGCCAGCAGTTACTCGAATCGGGCGAACACCGGGGAGCTGTTTTTT. Its protein product is CASSYSNRANTGELFF.

V is TRBV6-6 and J is TRBJ1-2; perhaps TRBD1 as D (5 bases). The V and J ends lost 5 bases and 5 bases respectively, with 12 bases between them. The CDR3 loop spans 13 amino acids. Germline values: CDR1 MNHNY, CDR2 SVGAGI (reference sequence). The CDR3 DNA reads as TGTGCCAGCAGTCCTGAGCCAGGGTATGGCTACACCTTC. Its translation is CASSPEPGYGYTF.

This clone has only a few counts. V gene TRBV18 combines with J gene TRBJ2-1, with a possible D match to TRBD1 (5 bases). The CDR3 loop spans 16 amino acids. V was trimmed by 0 bases and J by 4 bases, leaving 13 bases between them. Germline V gene data show CDR1 as KGHSH and CDR2 as LQKENI. CDR3 DNA sequence: TGTGCCAGCTCACCACCCCAGGGAAAGCCGTACAATGAGCAGTTCTTC. Protein: CASSPPQGKPYNEQFF.

The rearrangement links TRBV2 to TRBJ1-4; maybe TRBD1 (5 bases). V was trimmed by 7 bases and J by 3 bases, leaving 12 bases between them. CDR3 length: 14 amino acids. From germline, CDR1 is SNHLY and CDR2 FYNNEI. This CDR3 is CASIHQGSNEKLFF. CDR3 nucleotide sequence: TGTGCCAGCATTCACCAGGGCTCTAATGAAAAACTGTTTTTT.

V gene TRBV4-2 combines with J gene TRBJ1-1; no definite D call. This CDR3 has 16 residues. V was clipped by 0 bases and J by 0 bases, with 11 bases between them. Germline-derived CDR1 and CDR2 are LGHNA and YNFKEQ. This chain's CDR3 is CASSQDLGRMNTEAFF. The CDR3 region has the DNA TGTGCCAGCAGCCAAGATCTAGGCCGGATGAACACTGAAGCTTTCTTT.

J is TRBJ1-4 and V is TRBV9, with D possibly being TRBD1 (5 bases). The germline V gene has CDR1 SGDLS and CDR2 YYNGEE. V dropped 3 bases and J dropped 7 bases, with 13 bases sitting between them. This CDR3 is built from 14 residues. This CDR3 is CASSASQGSEKLFF. CDR3 DNA sequence: TGTGCCAGCAGCGCGTCTCAGGGAAGTGAAAAACTGTTTTTT.

J is TRBJ2-3 and V is TRBV7-3; the match to TRBD2 covers 9 bases. The CDR3 consists of 16 residues. Germline loops: CDR1 SGHTA, CDR2 FQGTGA. V shed 5 bases, J shed 1 base, and the junction held 7 bases outside the gene matches. The CDR3 sequence: CASSLQAGGRTDTQYF. The CDR3 DNA reads as TGTGCCAGCAGCCTCCAAGCGGGGGGCCGCACAGATACGCAGTATTTT.

This clone occurred once. The V and J genes are TRBV4-1 and TRBJ2-5; tentative D call: TRBD2 (6 bases). The V gene lost 4 bases and the J gene lost 5 bases, with 20 bases spanning the gap. Per germline, CDR1 MGHRA and CDR2 YSYEKL. There are 16 residues in the CDR3. The DNA of the CDR3 is TGCGCCAGCAGCCGTCGAGGCAGGGAGGTGAGCGAGACCCAGTACTTC. Its translation is CASSRRGREVSETQYF.

The rearrangement links TRBV2 to TRBJ1-2; no clear D. The CDR3 has 15 residues. V dropped 7 bases and J dropped 7 bases, with 22 bases sitting between them. The V gene's germline CDR1 is SNHLY and CDR2 FYNNEI. CDR3 DNA sequence: TGTGCCAGCACCCCTCCAACGGGTAATTTACGTGGCTACACCTTC. This codes for CASTPPTGNLRGYTF.

The chain links TRBV5-5 to TRBJ1-2; no definite D call. This CDR3 region has 14 residues. V lost 5 bases, J lost 6 bases, and 17 bases lay in between. CDR1 is SGHKS and CDR2 is YYEKEE in the germline V gene (reference sequence). The CDR3 protein is CASRPTSDSNGYTF. The CDR3 nucleotides are TGTGCCAGCAGACCGACTAGCGATTCTAATGGCTACACCTTC.

The V and J genes are TRBV6-5 and TRBJ1-1; tentative D call: TRBD1 (5 bases). The CDR3 is 13 residues long. Trimming pared 2 bases from V and 7 bases from J, leaving 11 bases between. Per the germline V gene, CDR1 is MNHEY and CDR2 is SVGAGI. CDR3 protein: CASSYQGGGEAFF. DNA for the CDR3: TGTGCCAGCAGTTACCAGGGTGGTGGTGAAGCTTTCTTT.

This chain links TRBV6-6 with TRBJ1-5, with 7 nucleotides matching TRBD1. V was clipped by 5 bases and J by 7 bases; unmatched bases: 11. The CDR3 is 15 amino acids. Germline V gene lookup returns CDR1 MNHNY and CDR2 SVGAGI (reference sequence). CDR3 nucleotide sequence: TGTGCCAGCAGTACGCGGGACAGCGGAATGCAGCCCCAGCATTTT. It is translated as CASSTRDSGMQPQHF.

The rearrangement links TRBV2 to TRBJ1-5; 8 nucleotides align to TRBD1. Germline lookup yields CDR1 SNHLY and CDR2 FYNNEI. This CDR3 contains 13 residues. Unmatched junction bases numbered 9, after V lost 11 bases and J lost 6 bases. The CDR3 reads CASRTGTVQPQHF. The CDR3 coding sequence is TGTGCCTCCCGGACAGGGACTGTTCAGCCCCAGCATTTT.

This chain links TRBV5-4 with TRBJ1-1; TRBD1 aligns across 8 bases. The junction had 14 bases not matched to a gene; V was cut back by 4 bases and J by 9 bases. CDR1 and CDR2 (germline): SGHNT, YYREEE (reference sequence). CDR3 length equals 15 residues. The CDR3 DNA follows: TGTGCCAGCAGCAGCGAGGACAGGGCCTCGCCCCAAGCTTTCTTT. Amino acid sequence: CASSSEDRASPQAFF.

The chain recombines TRBV29-1 with TRBJ2-3; 8 nucleotides agree with TRBD2. The CDR3 has 14 residues. J gave up 2 bases and V 8 bases, and 9 bases lay outside the gene matches. The germline CDR1 and CDR2 sequences are SQVTM and ANQGSEA. The CDR3 sequence: CSPRIGGATDTQYF. The DNA for the CDR3 is TGCAGCCCCCGCATCGGGGGGGCCACAGATACGCAGTATTTT.

This chain uses TRBV10-3 with TRBJ2-7, with unresolved D. In germline, CDR1 is ENHRY, CDR2 SYGVKD. The CDR3 is 11 residues long. Trimming left V 4 bases short and J 3 bases short, with 4 bases between. The CDR3 reads CAISGGYEQYF. CDR3 nucleotides: TGTGCCATCAGTGGCGGCTACGAGCAGTACTTC.

The chain has TRBV5-5 and TRBJ2-6; 8 bases line up with TRBD1. V lost 3 bases and J lost 0; bases outside the gene matches: 8. Germline V gene data show CDR1 as SGHKS and CDR2 as YYEKEE (reference sequence). CDR3 size: 18 residues. The CDR3 reads CASSSMTGEASGANVLTF. The CDR3 bases are TGTGCCAGCAGCTCCATGACAGGGGAGGCCTCTGGGGCCAACGTCCTGACTTTC.

This clone was detected only once. This rearrangement joins TRBV27 to TRBJ1-2; possibly TRBD1 for D (6 bases). Germline lookup yields CDR1 MNHEY and CDR2 SMNVEV (reference sequence). V gave up 6 bases and J gave up 4 bases, with 18 bases separating them. There are 15 residues in the CDR3. The CDR3, as DNA: TGTGCCAGCAGCCCTTACCCGGGACAAGTCTATGGCTACACCTTC. This codes for CASSPYPGQVYGYTF.

The gene calls are TRBV7-9 and TRBJ1-2; D gene unclear. The CDR3 covers 11 residues. CDR1 SEHNR and CDR2 FQNEAQ come from the germline V gene (reference sequence). Between the trimmed V and J ends, which lost 1 base and 10 bases, there was a span of 7 bases. The CDR3 nucleotides are TGTGCCAGCAGCTTAGGGAGGGACTACACCTTC. Its translation: CASSLGRDYTF.